The rows below give T cell receptor beta chains drawn from one sample of a study of cytomegalovirus exposure and HLA in healthy donors. Only in-frame clones appear in the TCRdb table, and some are missing; sequencing was by immunoSEQ multiplex PCR. The sample records about 170,000 clones, 70% to 85% being singletons. Sequenced sample: PBMCs. Receptors originate from a young woman in good health and CMV-seropositive. Both conserved end residues are part of each CDR3. A D gene is named only where the DNA matches it firmly. Clone size is given for some rows only: seen once, a few or many times, or a class if the clone is expanded.

v_gene: TRBV5-1; d_gene: TRBD1; j_gene: TRBJ2-4; abundance: -; CDR3nt: TGCGCCAGCAGCTTGGAAGGGACAGAAAACATTCAGTACTTC; CDR3aa: CASSLEGTENIQYF
v_gene: TRBV19; d_gene: -; j_gene: TRBJ1-1; abundance: -; CDR3nt: TGTGCCAGTAGCCAGACGGGGATGAACACTGAAGCTTTCTTT; CDR3aa: CASSQTGMNTEAFF
v_gene: TRBV5-1; d_gene: -; j_gene: TRBJ2-7; abundance: -; CDR3nt: TGCGCCAGCAGCTCACAGGCTGGGGAGCAGTACTTC; CDR3aa: CASSSQAGEQYF
v_gene: TRBV6-5; d_gene: -; j_gene: TRBJ1-1; abundance: -; CDR3nt: TGTGCCAGCAGTTACGAGGGGGACACTGAAGCTTTCTTT; CDR3aa: CASSYEGDTEAFF
v_gene: TRBV5-6; d_gene: -; j_gene: TRBJ1-2; abundance: -; CDR3nt: TGTGCCAGCAGCCCATTACAGCATGGCTACACCTTC; CDR3aa: CASSPLQHGYTF
v_gene: TRBV11-1; d_gene: TRBD1; j_gene: TRBJ2-7; abundance: -; CDR3nt: TGTGCCAGCAGCGACCCGGGACAGGGAACCTACGAGCAGTACTTC; CDR3aa: CASSDPGQGTYEQYF
v_gene: TRBV11-2; d_gene: -; j_gene: TRBJ2-7; abundance: -; CDR3nt: TGTGCCAGCAGCGCTAGGGGCGGAGCCGGTTACGAGCAGTACTTC; CDR3aa: CASSARGGAGYEQYF
v_gene: TRBV7-7; d_gene: TRBD1; j_gene: TRBJ2-3; abundance: -; CDR3nt: TGTGCCAGCAGCTTAGCTGGGACAGGCACAGATACGCAGTATTTT; CDR3aa: CASSLAGTGTDTQYF
v_gene: TRBV14; d_gene: -; j_gene: TRBJ2-2; abundance: -; CDR3nt: TGTGCCAGCAGCCATCTCCCCCCTCTAGCGAGTGAGGCCGGGGAGCTGTTTTTT; CDR3aa: CASSHLPPLASEAGELFF
v_gene: TRBV27; d_gene: TRBD2; j_gene: TRBJ2-3; abundance: -; CDR3nt: TGTGCCAGCAGTGGACTAGCGGGAGAGGGCCCAGATACGCAGTATTTT; CDR3aa: CASSGLAGEGPDTQYF
v_gene: TRBV27; d_gene: -; j_gene: TRBJ2-7; abundance: -; CDR3nt: TGTGCCAGCCCCGATGGGGCCGGCTACGAGCAGTACTTC; CDR3aa: CASPDGAGYEQYF
v_gene: TRBV5-1; d_gene: -; j_gene: TRBJ1-1; abundance: -; CDR3nt: TGCGCCAGCAGCTTGGCCCTCGAGACTGGTGAAGCTTTCTTT; CDR3aa: CASSLALETGEAFF
v_gene: TRBV11-2; d_gene: -; j_gene: TRBJ2-3; abundance: once; CDR3nt: TGTGCCAGCAGCAGAATACTAGGAGATACGCAGTATTTT; CDR3aa: CASSRILGDTQYF
v_gene: TRBV27; d_gene: TRBD2; j_gene: TRBJ2-5; abundance: -; CDR3nt: TGTGCCAGCAGTTCCCCCGGGGGGAGGCTTCAAGAGACCCAGTACTTC; CDR3aa: CASSSPGGRLQETQYF
v_gene: TRBV11-3; d_gene: TRBD1; j_gene: TRBJ2-3; abundance: -; CDR3nt: TGTGCCAGCAGCTTAAACCAGGGGGCGGGAGATACGCAGTATTTT; CDR3aa: CASSLNQGAGDTQYF
v_gene: TRBV4-1; d_gene: TRBD2; j_gene: TRBJ2-7; abundance: -; CDR3nt: TGCGCCAGCAGCCGAATCTTCCCGGGGGGCGAGCAGTACTTC; CDR3aa: CASSRIFPGGEQYF
v_gene: TRBV11-1; d_gene: -; j_gene: TRBJ1-1; abundance: -; CDR3nt: TGTGCCAGCAGTCAGAACACTGAAGCTTTCTTT; CDR3aa: CASSQNTEAFF
v_gene: TRBV30; d_gene: -; j_gene: TRBJ2-5; abundance: -; CDR3nt: TGTGCCTGGAGTGTAGGGAGCGAGGCCCAGTACTTC; CDR3aa: CAWSVGSEAQYF
v_gene: TRBV20-1; d_gene: -; j_gene: TRBJ2-3; abundance: -; CDR3nt: TGCAGTGCTGGGCCGGGGGATACGCAGTATTTT; CDR3aa: CSAGPGDTQYF
v_gene: TRBV6-1; d_gene: TRBD2; j_gene: TRBJ2-7; abundance: -; CDR3nt: TGTGCCAGCAGTGTTAGGACTAGTCTCTACGAGCAGTACTTC; CDR3aa: CASSVRTSLYEQYF
v_gene: TRBV5-6; d_gene: TRBD1; j_gene: TRBJ1-1; abundance: few; CDR3nt: TGTGCCAGCAGCATCTTGGACAGGGCTGATGGCACTGAAGCTTTCTTT; CDR3aa: CASSILDRADGTEAFF
v_gene: TRBV30; d_gene: TRBD2; j_gene: TRBJ2-7; abundance: -; CDR3nt: TGTGCCTGGACCCCGGGACTAGCGAGCTACGAGCAGTACTTC; CDR3aa: CAWTPGLASYEQYF
v_gene: TRBV28; d_gene: -; j_gene: TRBJ1-2; abundance: -; CDR3nt: TGTGCCAGCAGTTCATTAAGTTCGGGGTTAATAGATGGCTACACCTTC; CDR3aa: CASSSLSSGLIDGYTF
v_gene: TRBV6-1; d_gene: TRBD2; j_gene: TRBJ2-7; abundance: -; CDR3nt: TGTGCCAGCAGGAAGAAGACTAGCGGGAGCTACGAGCAGTACTTC; CDR3aa: CASRKKTSGSYEQYF
v_gene: TRBV11-3; d_gene: TRBD1; j_gene: TRBJ2-1; abundance: -; CDR3nt: TGTGCCAGCAGCCTGGGACAGGGACTGGCTGAGCAGTTCTTC; CDR3aa: CASSLGQGLAEQFF
v_gene: TRBV5-6; d_gene: -; j_gene: TRBJ2-3; abundance: -; CDR3nt: TGTGCCAGCCGTGGGGCTCCCCTCGATACGCAGTATTTT; CDR3aa: CASRGAPLDTQYF
v_gene: TRBV27; d_gene: -; j_gene: TRBJ2-1; abundance: -; CDR3nt: TGTGCCAGCAGTGCGAACGGACAGCCTGGATACAATGAGCAGTTCTTC; CDR3aa: CASSANGQPGYNEQFF
v_gene: TRBV28; d_gene: TRBD1; j_gene: TRBJ2-7; abundance: -; CDR3nt: TGTGCCAGCAGTTTATCCAGGGGGCTCTATGAGCAGTACTTC; CDR3aa: CASSLSRGLYEQYF
v_gene: TRBV6-5; d_gene: TRBD1; j_gene: TRBJ2-7; abundance: -; CDR3nt: TGTGCCAGCAGTTCCCCGGGACAGGGCAGATACGAGCAGTACTTC; CDR3aa: CASSSPGQGRYEQYF
v_gene: TRBV27; d_gene: -; j_gene: TRBJ1-4; abundance: -; CDR3nt: TGTGCCAGCAGAGGCGCAGGGAAAAGTGAAAAACTGTTTTTT; CDR3aa: CASRGAGKSEKLFF
v_gene: TRBV21-1; d_gene: -; j_gene: TRBJ2-7; abundance: -; CDR3nt: TGTGCCAGCCGTCCCTGGCGGGAGACTAGCGGAAGACCGAGCTCCTACGAGCAGTACTTC; CDR3aa: CASRPWRETSGRPSSYEQYF
v_gene: TRBV2; d_gene: -; j_gene: TRBJ2-7; abundance: -; CDR3nt: TGTGCCAGCAGTGAAGAGCCTAGCTGGGAGCAGTACTTC; CDR3aa: CASSEEPSWEQYF
v_gene: TRBV29-1; d_gene: TRBD2; j_gene: TRBJ2-7; abundance: -; CDR3nt: TGCAGCGTTTTAGCGGGAGGATTGTACGAGCAGTACTTC; CDR3aa: CSVLAGGLYEQYF
v_gene: TRBV7-2; d_gene: -; j_gene: TRBJ2-3; abundance: -; CDR3nt: TGTGCCAGCAGCTTAGCCACTAGCCAAGATACGCAGTATTTT; CDR3aa: CASSLATSQDTQYF
v_gene: TRBV9; d_gene: TRBD1; j_gene: TRBJ1-1; abundance: -; CDR3nt: TGTGCCAGCAGTCCCTCACTGGGACAGTGGGAAGACGCTTTCTTT; CDR3aa: CASSPSLGQWEDAFF
v_gene: TRBV4-3; d_gene: -; j_gene: TRBJ1-5; abundance: -; CDR3nt: TGCGCCAGCAGCCAAGATCTAGGCAATCAGCCCCAGCATTTT; CDR3aa: CASSQDLGNQPQHF
v_gene: TRBV27; d_gene: TRBD1; j_gene: TRBJ1-5; abundance: -; CDR3nt: TGTGCCAGCAGTCCACAGGGGCTTCAGCCCCAGCATTTT; CDR3aa: CASSPQGLQPQHF
v_gene: TRBV6-5; d_gene: -; j_gene: TRBJ2-1; abundance: -; CDR3nt: TGTGCCAGCAGATCTAGGGGATACAATGAGCAGTTCTTC; CDR3aa: CASRSRGYNEQFF
v_gene: TRBV18; d_gene: TRBD1; j_gene: TRBJ2-7; abundance: few; CDR3nt: TGTGCCAGCTCACAGGGACAGGGGAGTATGTACGAGCAGTACTTC; CDR3aa: CASSQGQGSMYEQYF
v_gene: TRBV5-1; d_gene: TRBD1; j_gene: TRBJ2-5; abundance: -; CDR3nt: TGCGCCAGCAGCTTGGGGGGACAGGGGACGGGAGAGACCCAGTACTTC; CDR3aa: CASSLGGQGTGETQYF
v_gene: TRBV19; d_gene: -; j_gene: TRBJ2-2; abundance: few; CDR3nt: TGTGCCTGTGGCGGAATGAACACCGGGGAGCTGTTTTTT; CDR3aa: CACGGMNTGELFF
v_gene: TRBV27; d_gene: TRBD2; j_gene: TRBJ2-1; abundance: -; CDR3nt: TGTGCCAGCAGCCACGGGACTAGCACTCATGAGCAGTTCTTC; CDR3aa: CASSHGTSTHEQFF
v_gene: TRBV30; d_gene: -; j_gene: TRBJ1-1; abundance: -; CDR3nt: TGTGCCTGGAGTACCGGACTGTTGAACACTGAAGCTTTCTTT; CDR3aa: CAWSTGLLNTEAFF
v_gene: TRBV9; d_gene: TRBD2; j_gene: TRBJ2-7; abundance: -; CDR3nt: TGTGCCAGCAGCGTAGGGGGGTTAGCGGGGGACTACGAGCAGTACTTC; CDR3aa: CASSVGGLAGDYEQYF
v_gene: TRBV5-1; d_gene: TRBD2; j_gene: TRBJ2-7; abundance: once; CDR3nt: TGCGCCAGCAGCTTGGACATAGCGGGGAGGGACGGGCAGTACTTC; CDR3aa: CASSLDIAGRDGQYF
v_gene: TRBV6-5; d_gene: TRBD2; j_gene: TRBJ2-5; abundance: -; CDR3nt: TGTGCCAGCAGTTTCGGACTAGCGGGAGTGGAGACCCAGTACTTC; CDR3aa: CASSFGLAGVETQYF
v_gene: TRBV5-4; d_gene: TRBD1; j_gene: TRBJ1-1; abundance: few; CDR3nt: TGTGCCAGCAGCTTGTCGCAGGGGGCCACTGAAGCTTTCTTT; CDR3aa: CASSLSQGATEAFF
v_gene: TRBV7-9; d_gene: TRBD2; j_gene: TRBJ2-1; abundance: once; CDR3nt: TGTGCCAGCAGCCGAGGGACTAGCGGGATGAGTAGTGAGCAGTTCTTC; CDR3aa: CASSRGTSGMSSEQFF
v_gene: TRBV7-3; d_gene: -; j_gene: TRBJ1-1; abundance: few; CDR3nt: TGTGCCAGCAGCTCCTCTGGGGGCAACACTGAAGCTTTCTTT; CDR3aa: CASSSSGGNTEAFF
v_gene: TRBV19; d_gene: -; j_gene: TRBJ2-4; abundance: -; CDR3nt: TGTGCCAGTAGTATTCAAGGGGAAGGCACTCAGTACTTC; CDR3aa: CASSIQGEGTQYF
v_gene: TRBV4-2; d_gene: TRBD1; j_gene: TRBJ2-7; abundance: -; CDR3nt: TGTGCCAGCAGCCAAGATGGCGCGACAGGGGGCGAGCAGTACTTC; CDR3aa: CASSQDGATGGEQYF
v_gene: TRBV30; d_gene: -; j_gene: TRBJ2-7; abundance: -; CDR3nt: TGTGCCTGGAGTAGAGAACTGAACGAGCAGTACTTC; CDR3aa: CAWSRELNEQYF